What follows are 31 T cell receptor beta chains derived from one specimen sequenced in a study of T cells in Graves' hyperthyroidism and ophthalmopathy. TCR beta CDR3 sequences were amplified from RNA transcripts. The study used the HTBI primer set for a first-round RT-PCR of the TCR CDR3. Each CDR3 protein gets one entry after TCRdb re-called the multiplex PCR reads with MiXCR. The table lists hundreds of thousands of distinct CDR3 sequences, about a sixth of them singletons. Sequencing was done on a sample of blood. The receptors stem from a woman between 18 and 30 years old with Graves' hyperthyroidism that later progressed to Graves' ophthalmopathy.

This clonotype was seen at least ten times. The chain uses TRBV20-1 and TRBJ2-1, with a weak D call TRBD2 (5 bases). V was pared by 3 bases and J by 6 bases, with 15 bases between. CDR1 is DFQATT and CDR2 is SNEGSKA in the germline V gene (reference sequence). The CDR3 contains 14 residues. CDR3 nucleotide sequence: TGCAGTGCTAGTGGTTGGGAGTCGGTCAATGAGCAGTTCTTC. This sequence encodes CSASGWESVNEQFF.

This clonotype was counted many times. The rearrangement uses TRBV7-3 and TRBJ2-1; 8 bases are a match to TRBD1. This CDR3 is 15 amino acids long. V trimming: 4 bases; J trimming: 7 bases; junction bases outside the gene matches: 9. Germline loops: CDR1 SGHTA, CDR2 FQGTGA. CDR3 sequence: CASSSLAGGGNEQFF. The CDR3 DNA reads TGTGCCAGCAGCTCTCTGGCAGGGGGCGGGAATGAGCAGTTCTTC.

The table lists this clonotype with many counts. This rearrangement joins TRBV5-1 to TRBJ2-7; D might be TRBD1 (6 bases). CDR3 length: 15 amino acids. V lost 4 bases to trimming and J lost 4 bases, with 18 bases between them. CDR1 and CDR2 from the germline V gene are SGHRS and YFSETQ. CDR3 sequence reads: CASSPGTSGLYEQYF. DNA for the CDR3: TGCGCCAGCAGCCCGGGGACAAGTGGCCTTTACGAGCAGTACTTC. Full variable domain (outside the CDR3, taken from reference TRBV5-1 and TRBJ2-7): KAGVTQTPRYLIKTRGQQVTLSCSPISGHRSVSWYQQTPGQGLQFLFEYFSETQRNKGNFPGRFSGRQFSNSRSEMNVSTLELGDSALYLCASSPGTSGLYEQYFGPGTRLTVT.

This clonotype showed up many times. The chain is built from TRBV7-9 and TRBJ2-1; D is unclear. Germline lookup yields CDR1 SEHNR and CDR2 FQNEAQ (reference sequence). Trimming shortened V by 11 bases and J by 2 bases, and 16 bases separated the two germline ends. The CDR3 runs to 14 residues. This CDR3 is CALDSQVPYNEQFF. The CDR3 region has the DNA TGTGCCTTAGACTCCCAGGTCCCCTACAATGAGCAGTTCTTC.

This clonotype was recorded many times. V and J are TRBV2 and TRBJ1-5, with TRBD1 matching over 8 bases. The CDR3 is 15 residues long. Germline V lookup: CDR1 SNHLY, CDR2 FYNNEI. Germline trimming cut 4 bases from V and 5 bases from J; bases unmatched to any gene: 7. CDR3 nucleotide sequence: TGTGCCAGCAGTGCTCTCAGGGGGCGCGATCAGCCCCAGCATTTT. Protein product: CASSALRGRDQPQHF.

This clonotype was detected only a few times. The genes are TRBV5-1 and TRBJ2-5; the D gene could be TRBD1 or TRBD2 (5 bases each). Germline values: CDR1 SGHRS, CDR2 YFSETQ. The length of the CDR3 is 14 residues. Trimming cost V 4 bases and J 1 base, with 11 bases left between them. The chain's CDR3 is CASSPDGGQETQYF. As DNA, the CDR3 is TGCGCCAGCAGCCCAGATGGGGGCCAAGAGACCCAGTACTTC.

The V call is TRBV12-3 or TRBV12-4, the J call TRBJ2-3; D is tentatively TRBD1 or TRBD2 (5 bases each). V shed 8 bases and J shed 6 bases, with 15 bases lying between them. The CDR3 totals 13 residues. CDR3 loop: CASFEGAGDTQYF. CDR3 bases: TGTGCCAGCTTTGAAGGGGCGGGTGATACGCAGTATTTT.

This clonotype occurred a few times. The chain has TRBV19 and TRBJ2-5; D perhaps matches TRBD1 (5 bases). Trimming stripped 5 bases from V and 4 bases from J, with 14 bases between. Germline V gene lookup returns CDR1 LNHDA and CDR2 SQIVND (reference sequence). The CDR3 loop spans 14 amino acids. The CDR3, as DNA: TGTGCCAGTAGTCCCCGGGTTGGGGCAGAGACCCAGTACTTC. Protein sequence: CASSPRVGAETQYF.

This clonotype appeared a single time. The V and J genes are TRBV19 and TRBJ1-2, with TRBD1 identical over 7 bases. CDR3 length: 13 amino acids. Germline trimming cut 6 bases from V and 4 bases from J; bases unmatched to any gene: 5. Germline loops: CDR1 LNHDA, CDR2 SQIVND (reference sequence). CDR3 bases: TGTGCCAGTAGGTCGACAGGGACCTATGGCTACACCTTC. Encoded protein: CASRSTGTYGYTF. The whole variable domain, filled in from reference TRBV19 and TRBJ1-2, reads DGGITQSPKYLFRKEGQNVTLSCEQNLNHDAMYWYRQDPGQGLRLIYYSQIVNDFQKGDIAEGYSVSREKKESFPLTVTSAQKNPTAFYLCASRSTGTYGYTFGSGTRLTVV.

J is TRBJ2-1 and V is TRBV30; no clear D. V dropped 4 bases and J dropped 9 bases, with 7 bases sitting between them. CDR3 length: 10 residues. Germline CDR1 is GTSNPN and CDR2 is SVGIG (reference sequence). CDR3 sequence (DNA): TGTGCCTGGATCGGTCCTGAGCAGTTCTTC. Its protein is CAWIGPEQFF.

This clonotype was seen ten or more times. This sequence joins TRBV20-1 and TRBJ2-7; possible D gene TRBD2, 6 bases. This CDR3 comprises 15 residues. The V end lost 3 bases, the J end lost 0 bases, and 15 bases lay between the germline ends. Per germline, CDR1 DFQATT and CDR2 SNEGSKA (reference sequence). Here the CDR3 reads CSARDQVGSSYEQYF. CDR3 nucleotides: TGCAGTGCTAGGGACCAAGTCGGGAGCTCCTACGAGCAGTACTTC.

Only a few counts were recorded for this clonotype. J is TRBJ2-5 and V is TRBV27; TRBD2 agrees at 10 bases. Germline V CDR1 and CDR2: MNHEY, SMNVEV (reference sequence). The V and J ends lost 5 bases and 3 bases, in that order; junction bases with no gene match: 9. CDR3 length: 16 residues. The CDR3 DNA is TGTGCCAGCAGTCCACACTCCGGGACTAGCGAAGAGACCCAGTACTTC. This codes for CASSPHSGTSEETQYF.

This clonotype was observed many times. V is TRBV6-1 and J is TRBJ1-5; D may be TRBD1 (5 bases). The CDR3 has 13 amino acids. Germline V gene data show CDR1 as MNHNS and CDR2 as SASEGT. Trimming removed 6 bases at V and 6 bases at J, with 12 bases between. The CDR3 loop is CASRSGSSQPQHF. Here the CDR3 DNA reads TGTGCCAGCAGATCAGGGTCCTCTCAGCCCCAGCATTTT.

The sample holds many counts of this clonotype. V gene TRBV12-3 or TRBV12-4 combines with J gene TRBJ1-2; D ambiguous. The CDR3 is 16 residues long. V lost 2 bases and J 1 base, leaving 14 bases between the germline ends. CDR3 residues: CASSLKSPVINYGYTF. The CDR3 bases are TGTGCCAGCAGTTTAAAGTCTCCAGTTATTAACTATGGCTACACCTTC.

Points on this clonotype: At one of its ends the junction is not consistent with the germline gene, which may arise from a read error. This chain connects TRBV12-3 or TRBV12-4 to TRBJ2-1; TRBD2 might be the D (5 bases). CDR3 size: 12 residues. CDR3 sequence reads: CASAGQHNEQSF. The CDR3 DNA is TGTGCCAGCGCGGGTCAGCACAATGAGCAGTCCTTC.

The chain uses TRBV3-1 and TRBJ1-5; no clear D gene. Germline CDR1 LGHDT, CDR2 YNNKEL (reference sequence). V gave up 3 bases and J gave up 6 bases, with 12 bases separating them. The CDR3 length is 14 residues. CDR3 protein: CASSQKAGSQPQHF. In nucleotides, the CDR3 is TGTGCCAGCAGCCAGAAGGCCGGCAGTCAGCCCCAGCATTTT.

The sample holds many counts of this clonotype. This sequence joins TRBV6-1 and TRBJ2-2; D unclear. Germline V gene sequence: CDR1 MNHNS, CDR2 SASEGT. V lost 3 bases and J 4 bases, leaving 12 bases between the germline ends. This CDR3 is built from 15 residues. The chain's CDR3 is CASSEGPRVTGELFF. The DNA for the CDR3 is TGTGCCAGCAGTGAGGGCCCCAGAGTCACCGGGGAGCTGTTTTTT.

Many counts were recorded for this clonotype. This chain uses TRBV12-3 or TRBV12-4 with TRBJ1-2, with D hard to call. The CDR3 is 12 residues long. The V and J ends lost 3 bases and 5 bases respectively, with 7 bases between them. This chain's CDR3 is CASSFGLYGYTF. The CDR3 DNA sequence: TGTGCCAGCAGTTTCGGGCTATATGGCTACACCTTC.

The chain links TRBV7-9 to TRBJ2-5; no clear D gene. The germline V and J ends were trimmed by 1 base and 4 bases, with 7 bases remaining between them. CDR1 SEHNR and CDR2 FQNEAQ come from the germline V gene (reference sequence). The CDR3 runs to 13 residues. DNA for the CDR3: TGTGCCAGCAGCTTAGTCTTCCCAGAGACCCAGTACTTC. This codes for CASSLVFPETQYF.

This clonotype was picked up many times. The gene calls are TRBV2 and TRBJ2-1, with D possibly matching TRBD2 (6 bases). V lost 0 bases, J lost 1 base, and 10 bases lay in between. The CDR3 covers 16 residues. Germline CDR1 and CDR2: SNHLY and FYNNEI. Here the CDR3 reads CASSEAGRGSYNEQFF. CDR3 nucleotides: TGTGCCAGCAGTGAAGCGGGGCGGGGTTCCTACAATGAGCAGTTCTTC.

This clonotype was found many times. This rearrangement joins TRBV6-1 to TRBJ2-1, with TRBD2 matching 7 bases. The CDR3 spans 15 residues. CDR1 is MNHNS and CDR2 is SASEGT in the germline V gene. V lost 6 bases, J lost 6 bases, and 11 bases stayed unmatched. Here the CDR3 DNA reads TGTGCCAGCAGCGATATGGGGGGGATGCCCAATGAGCAGTTCTTC. Translating gives CASSDMGGMPNEQFF.

This clonotype was counted between two and nine times. The chain links TRBV30 to TRBJ2-3, with D hard to call. V lost 2 bases and J 6 bases, leaving 12 bases between the germline ends. Germline assignment: CDR1 GTSNPN and CDR2 SVGIG (reference sequence). CDR3 size: 13 residues. The DNA of the CDR3 is TGTGCCTGGAGTAGATACTTTGGGGATACGCAGTATTTT. Its translation is CAWSRYFGDTQYF.

This clonotype was counted many times. The rearrangement joins TRBV12-3 or TRBV12-4 to TRBJ2-2, with 7 bases lining up with TRBD2. This CDR3 is built from 16 residues. Trimming took 7 bases from V and 4 from J; bases not matched to a gene: 12. The CDR3 loop is CASIPLGGVGTGELFF. The CDR3 region has the DNA TGTGCCAGCATTCCCCTGGGAGGGGTTGGCACCGGGGAGCTGTTTTTT.

This clonotype was found many times. The V and J genes are TRBV9 and TRBJ2-7; maybe TRBD2 (6 bases). Germline V lookup: CDR1 SGDLS, CDR2 YYNGEE. CDR3 length: 14 amino acids. Trimming pared 4 bases from V and 7 bases from J, leaving 18 bases between. The CDR3 loop reads CASSQGGPLWEQYF. The DNA of the CDR3 is TGTGCCAGCAGCCAGGGAGGCCCCTTGTGGGAGCAGTACTTC.

In its sample, this clonotype was seen a few times. The V call is TRBV19, the J call TRBJ2-7; no definite D call. The CDR3 runs to 15 residues. With 4 bases removed from V and 7 bases from J, the gap between germline ends came to 20 bases. Germline CDR1 reads LNHDA; CDR2 reads SQIVND (reference sequence). Written as DNA, the CDR3 is TGTGCCAGTAGTACGGCCCCCATTCACGGGCATGAGCAGTACTTC. Amino acid sequence: CASSTAPIHGHEQYF.

The CDR3 loop reads CASSMGRARPMAEAFF. The CDR3, as DNA: TGTGCCAGTAGTATGGGGCGGGCCCGACCCATGGCTGAAGCTTTCTTT. The rearrangement links TRBV19 to TRBJ1-1, with D maybe TRBD1 (5 bases). Per the germline V gene, CDR1 is LNHDA and CDR2 is SQIVND (reference sequence). V was shortened by 3 bases and J by 6 bases, with 20 bases between the two germline ends. This CDR3 spans 16 amino acids.

A few counts support this clonotype. CDR3 protein: CASSSGLSPWDTDTQYF. CDR3 DNA: TGTGCCAGCAGCTCGGGACTATCCCCGTGGGACACAGATACGCAGTATTTT. The chain joins TRBV7-3 to TRBJ2-3, with 7 bases fitting TRBD2. Germline CDR1 is SGHTA and CDR2 is FQGTGA. V shed 4 bases and J 2 bases; nucleotides not matched to a gene: 12. The length of the CDR3 is 17 residues.

This clonotype was seen repeatedly, ten times or more. The rearrangement links TRBV12-3 or TRBV12-4 to TRBJ1-6; D ambiguous. V lost 4 bases and J lost 7, with 8 bases in between. The CDR3 is made up of 13 amino acids. CDR3: CASSSTQNSPLHF. CDR3 in DNA: TGTGCCAGCAGTTCCACTCAGAATTCACCCCTCCACTTT.

This clonotype was recorded many times. V and J are TRBV28 and TRBJ2-1, with TRBD2 identical over 8 bases. The J segment lost 7 bases and the V segment lost 3 bases, leaving 2 bases of the junction unmatched. The CDR3 is 13 residues long. Germline lookup yields CDR1 MDHEN and CDR2 SYDVKM. The CDR3 spells CASSFAGGNEQFF. The DNA of the CDR3 is TGTGCCAGCAGTTTTGCGGGAGGAAATGAGCAGTTCTTC.

Comments on this clonotype: Germline is not matched at one junction end, which may reflect a read error. The chain links TRBV27 to TRBJ2-1, with D perhaps matching TRBD1 (5 bases). Germline CDR1 reads MNHEY; CDR2 reads SMNVEV (reference sequence). This CDR3 is built from 13 residues. In nucleotides, the CDR3 is TGTGCCAGCAGTCCAGGGTCCTACAGTGAGCAGTTCTTC. Translating it yields CASSPGSYSEQFF.

The chain couples TRBV7-9 to TRBJ2-5; TRBD2 aligns across 9 bases. The CDR3 is 14 residues long. Germline CDR1 SEHNR, CDR2 FQNEAQ (reference sequence). The trim removed 2 bases at V and 13 bases at J, leaving 11 bases unmatched. Here the CDR3 reads CASSLSLAGRTAYF. Written as DNA, the CDR3 is TGTGCCAGCAGCTTAAGCCTAGCGGGAAGGACCGCGTACTTC.